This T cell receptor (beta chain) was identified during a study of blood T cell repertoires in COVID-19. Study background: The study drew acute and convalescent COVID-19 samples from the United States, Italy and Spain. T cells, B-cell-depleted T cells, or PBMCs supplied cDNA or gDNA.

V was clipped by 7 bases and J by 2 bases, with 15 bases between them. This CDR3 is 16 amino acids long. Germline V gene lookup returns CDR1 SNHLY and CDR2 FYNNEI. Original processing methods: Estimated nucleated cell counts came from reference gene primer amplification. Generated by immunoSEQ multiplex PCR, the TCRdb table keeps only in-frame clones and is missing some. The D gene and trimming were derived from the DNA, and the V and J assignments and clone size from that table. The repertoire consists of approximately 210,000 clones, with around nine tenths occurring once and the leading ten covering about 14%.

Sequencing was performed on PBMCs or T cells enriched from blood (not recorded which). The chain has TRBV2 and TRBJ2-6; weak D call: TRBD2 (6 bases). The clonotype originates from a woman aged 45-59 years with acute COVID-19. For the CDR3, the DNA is TGTGCCAGCATTCGCGGCGGGGCAGCTGGGGCCAACGTCCTGACTTTC. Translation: CASIRGGAAGANVLTF.